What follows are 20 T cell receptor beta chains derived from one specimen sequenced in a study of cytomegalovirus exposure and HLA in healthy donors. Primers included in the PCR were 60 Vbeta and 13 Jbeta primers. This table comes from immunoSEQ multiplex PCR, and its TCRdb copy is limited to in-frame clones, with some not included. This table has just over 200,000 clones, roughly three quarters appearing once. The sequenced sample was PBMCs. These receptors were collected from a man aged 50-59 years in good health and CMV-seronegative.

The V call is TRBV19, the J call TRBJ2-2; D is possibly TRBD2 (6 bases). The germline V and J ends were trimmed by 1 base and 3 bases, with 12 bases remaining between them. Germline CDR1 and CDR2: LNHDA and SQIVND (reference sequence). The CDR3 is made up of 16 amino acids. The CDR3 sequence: CASSIGAGRYTGELFF. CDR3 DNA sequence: TGTGCCAGTAGTATAGGGGCGGGACGGTACACCGGGGAGCTGTTTTTT.

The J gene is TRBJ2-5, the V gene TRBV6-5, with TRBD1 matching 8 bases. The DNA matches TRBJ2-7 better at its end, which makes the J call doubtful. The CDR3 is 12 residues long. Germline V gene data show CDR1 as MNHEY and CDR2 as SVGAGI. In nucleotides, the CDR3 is TGTGCCAGCAGGCAGGGGGCAGGCGAGCAGTACTTC. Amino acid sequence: CASRQGAGEQYF.

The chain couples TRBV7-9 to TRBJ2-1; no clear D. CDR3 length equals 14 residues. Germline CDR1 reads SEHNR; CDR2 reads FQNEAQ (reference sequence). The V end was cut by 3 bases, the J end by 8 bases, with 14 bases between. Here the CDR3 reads CASSLKARPYEQFF. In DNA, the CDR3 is TGTGCCAGCAGCTTGAAGGCTAGACCTTATGAGCAGTTCTTC.

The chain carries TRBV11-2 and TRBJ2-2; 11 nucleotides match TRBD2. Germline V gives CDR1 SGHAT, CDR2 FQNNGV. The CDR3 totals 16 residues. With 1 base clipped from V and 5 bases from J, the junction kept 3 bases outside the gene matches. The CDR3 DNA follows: TGTGCCAGCAGCTTAGCCGGACTAGCGGGTACCGGGGAGCTGTTTTTT. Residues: CASSLAGLAGTGELFF.

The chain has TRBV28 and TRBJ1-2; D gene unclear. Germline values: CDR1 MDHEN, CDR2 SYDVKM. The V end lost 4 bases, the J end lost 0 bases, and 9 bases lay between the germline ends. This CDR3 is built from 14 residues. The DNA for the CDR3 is TGTGCCAGCAGTTCAGGCAGCCCTAACTATGGCTACACCTTC. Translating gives CASSSGSPNYGYTF.

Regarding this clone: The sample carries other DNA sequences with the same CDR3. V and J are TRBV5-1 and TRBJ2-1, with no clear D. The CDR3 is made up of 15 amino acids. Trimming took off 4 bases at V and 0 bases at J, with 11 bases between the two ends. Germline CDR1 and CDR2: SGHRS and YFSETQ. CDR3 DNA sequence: TGCGCCAGCAGCCCTACCTCGGGCTCCTACAATGAGCAGTTCTTC. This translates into CASSPTSGSYNEQFF. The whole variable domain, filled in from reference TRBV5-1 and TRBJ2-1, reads KAGVTQTPRYLIKTRGQQVTLSCSPISGHRSVSWYQQTPGQGLQFLFEYFSETQRNKGNFPGRFSGRQFSNSRSEMNVSTLELGDSALYLCASSPTSGSYNEQFFGPGTRLTVL.

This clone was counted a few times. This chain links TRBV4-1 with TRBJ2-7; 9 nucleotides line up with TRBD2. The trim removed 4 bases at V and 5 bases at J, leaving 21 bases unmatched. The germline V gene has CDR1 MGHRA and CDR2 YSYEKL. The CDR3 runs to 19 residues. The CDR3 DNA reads TGCGCCAGCAGCCCAAGAACGGGGGCAGCGGGCGGGAGGGAGAACGAGCAGTACTTC. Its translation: CASSPRTGAAGGRENEQYF.

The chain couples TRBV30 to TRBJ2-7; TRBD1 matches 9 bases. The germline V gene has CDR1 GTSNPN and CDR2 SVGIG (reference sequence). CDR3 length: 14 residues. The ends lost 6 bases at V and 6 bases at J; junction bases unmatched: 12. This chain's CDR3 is CACIPGQGMGEQYF. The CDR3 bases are TGTGCCTGTATTCCGGGACAGGGTATGGGCGAGCAGTACTTC.

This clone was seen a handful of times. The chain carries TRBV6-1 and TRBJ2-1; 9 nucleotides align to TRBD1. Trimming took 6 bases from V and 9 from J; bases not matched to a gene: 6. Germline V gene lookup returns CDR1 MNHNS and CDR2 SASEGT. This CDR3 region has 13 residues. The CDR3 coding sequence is TGTGCCAGCAGGCTACAGGGGGCAGGTGAGCAGTTCTTC. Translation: CASRLQGAGEQFF.

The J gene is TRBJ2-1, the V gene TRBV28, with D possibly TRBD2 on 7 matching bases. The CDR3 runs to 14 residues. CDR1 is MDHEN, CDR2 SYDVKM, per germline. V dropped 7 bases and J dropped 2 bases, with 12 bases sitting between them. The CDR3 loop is CASKQGGAYNEQFF. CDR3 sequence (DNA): TGTGCCAGCAAACAAGGGGGGGCCTACAATGAGCAGTTCTTC.

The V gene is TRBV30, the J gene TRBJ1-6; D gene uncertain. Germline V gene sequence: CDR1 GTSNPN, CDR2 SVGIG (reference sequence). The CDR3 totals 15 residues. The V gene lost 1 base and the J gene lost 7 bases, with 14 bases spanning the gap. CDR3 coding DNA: TGTGCCTGGAGTGACGGGAGGTCTCGGAATTCACCCCTCCACTTT. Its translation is CAWSDGRSRNSPLHF.

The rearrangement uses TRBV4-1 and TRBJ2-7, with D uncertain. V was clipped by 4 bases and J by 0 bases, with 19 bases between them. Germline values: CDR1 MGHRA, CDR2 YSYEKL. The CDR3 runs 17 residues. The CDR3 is CASSPSPVPDGSYEQYF. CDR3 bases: TGCGCCAGCAGCCCTAGTCCGGTTCCTGACGGCTCCTACGAGCAGTACTTC.

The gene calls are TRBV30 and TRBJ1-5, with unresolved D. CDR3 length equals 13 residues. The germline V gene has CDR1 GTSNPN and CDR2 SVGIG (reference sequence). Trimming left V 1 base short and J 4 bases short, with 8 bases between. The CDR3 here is CAWSAEGNQPQHF. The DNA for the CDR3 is TGTGCCTGGAGTGCGGAGGGAAATCAGCCCCAGCATTTT.

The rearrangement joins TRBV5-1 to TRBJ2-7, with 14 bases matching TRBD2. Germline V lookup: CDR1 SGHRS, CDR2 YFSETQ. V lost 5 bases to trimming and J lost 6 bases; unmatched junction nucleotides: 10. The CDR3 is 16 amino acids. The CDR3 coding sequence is TGCGCCAGCAGGGGACTAGCGGGAGTTGACTCGCGCGAGCAGTACTTC. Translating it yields CASRGLAGVDSREQYF.

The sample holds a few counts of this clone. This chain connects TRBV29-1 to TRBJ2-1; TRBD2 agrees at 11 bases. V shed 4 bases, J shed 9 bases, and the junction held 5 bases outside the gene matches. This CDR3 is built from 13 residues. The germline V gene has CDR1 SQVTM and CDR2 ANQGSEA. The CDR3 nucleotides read TGCAGCGTTGGACTAGCGGGACTGGCTGAGCAGTTCTTC. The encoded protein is CSVGLAGLAEQFF.

In DNA form, the CDR3 reads TGTGCCAGCTCTGCCTTGGCAGGGGGATCAGATACGCAGTATTTT. Translation: CASSALAGGSDTQYF. The V and J genes are TRBV2 and TRBJ2-3; 7 nucleotides align to TRBD1. Germline V gene lookup returns CDR1 SNHLY and CDR2 FYNNEI. V shed 8 bases and J 4 bases; nucleotides not matched to a gene: 12. The CDR3 has 15 residues.

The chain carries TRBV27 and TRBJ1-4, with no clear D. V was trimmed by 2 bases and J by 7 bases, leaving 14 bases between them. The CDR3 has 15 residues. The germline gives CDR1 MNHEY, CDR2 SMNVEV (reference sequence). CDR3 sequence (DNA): TGTGCCAGCAGTTTAGGAGGAAGGGAGAGTGAAAAACTGTTTTTT. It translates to CASSLGGRESEKLFF.

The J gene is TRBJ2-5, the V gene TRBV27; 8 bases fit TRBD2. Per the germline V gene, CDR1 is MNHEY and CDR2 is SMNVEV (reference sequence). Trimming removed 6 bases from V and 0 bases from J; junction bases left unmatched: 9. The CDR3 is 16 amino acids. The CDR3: CASRTGGRGNQETQYF. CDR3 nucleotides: TGTGCCAGCAGAACGGGGGGGAGGGGAAACCAAGAGACCCAGTACTTC.

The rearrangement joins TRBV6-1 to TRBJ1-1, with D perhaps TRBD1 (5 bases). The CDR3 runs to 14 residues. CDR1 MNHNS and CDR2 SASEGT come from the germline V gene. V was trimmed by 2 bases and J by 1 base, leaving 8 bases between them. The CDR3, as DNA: TGTGCCAGCAGTGAACCCGGGGGGAACACTGAAGCTTTCTTT. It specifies CASSEPGGNTEAFF.

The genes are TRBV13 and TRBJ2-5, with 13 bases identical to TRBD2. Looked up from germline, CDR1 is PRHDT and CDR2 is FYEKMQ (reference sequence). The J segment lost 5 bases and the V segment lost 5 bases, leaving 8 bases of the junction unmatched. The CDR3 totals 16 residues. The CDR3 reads CASSLGTSGDRETQYF. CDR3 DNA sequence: TGTGCCAGCAGCCTCGGGACTAGCGGGGACCGGGAGACCCAGTACTTC.